This T cell receptor beta chain was sequenced for a study of regulatory T cells in long-lasting Graves disease. Study summary: Antithyroid drug intake by newly diagnosed Graves' patients had lasted under 3 months.

Time point noted: newly diagnosed GD, antithyroid drugs for less than 3 months. Isolated PBMC RNA provided the starting material for the TCR library. Sequencing libraries for TCR beta were prepared with iRepertoire HTBI primers and Arm-PCR of CDR3 regions. TCRdb fed the multiplex PCR reads into MiXCR, producing one record per CDR3 protein. The table lists 350,000 to 550,000 distinct CDR3 sequences, roughly 15% of them singletons. This clonotype was found many times. V dropped 0 bases and J dropped 6; count of bases not matched to a gene: 1. Germline V gene lookup returns CDR1 KGHSH and CDR2 LQKENI. This CDR3 is 15 amino acids long. In addition, the sample was reused for a study of T cells in Graves' hyperthyroidism and ophthalmopathy. That study reports: Ophthalmopathy stood apart from stable hyperthyroidism in a 13 V-J model. The model's output predicted ophthalmopathy at a median of 6.5 months prior to onset.

Sequencing was performed on peripheral blood mononuclear cells (PBMCs), taken at new diagnosis, from a patient treated with antithyroid drugs. This clonotype was obtained from a young woman with Graves disease. The chain couples TRBV18 to TRBJ2-7; 14 bases are shared with TRBD2. CDR3 residues: CASSPPGLAGVEQYF. DNA for the CDR3: TGTGCCAGCTCACCACCGGGACTAGCGGGAGTCGAGCAGTACTTC.